This TCR beta chain was captured by sequencing in a study of T cells after yellow fever vaccination. Study-level background: Preparation of the low-cell-number fractions used SMART-Seq v4 Ultra Low Input.

This clonotype was counted ten times or more. Germline CDR1 reads SGHDN; CDR2 reads FVKESK. The CDR3 has 13 residues. V shed 4 bases and J shed 5 bases, with 12 bases lying between them. As TCR cDNA was made by 5'RACE template switching, a universal primer site and UMIs were added. TCRdb processed the 5' RACE reads anew with MiXCR; each CDR3 protein has one entry. The sample includes more than 110,000 distinct CDR3 sequences, about 6.9% seen only once; the top ten take more than 0.6%. The receptor was derived from a man in his thirties or forties who received the YFV17D yellow fever vaccine. Source: CD4+ T cells sorted from PBMCs, taken 10 days after the yellow fever booster vaccination. V and J are TRBV14 and TRBJ2-7; tentatively, D is TRBD2 (6 bases). The DNA for the CDR3 is TGTGCCAGCAGCCTAACACGGAGGGACGAGCAGTACTTC. This translates into CASSLTRRDEQYF.